The present T cell receptor (beta chain) was sequenced within a study of vaccination effects on CD4 cells after COVID-19. Regarding the study as a whole: In vaccinees who were healthy, merely 1 out of 255 vaccine-induced clones cross-reacted with common cold coronaviruses. Among infection- and vaccine-induced clones, marked clonal contraction occurred late after vaccination.

The data were produced by immunoSEQ multiplex PCR, yet TCRdb's version contains in-frame clones alone and is incomplete. Here the sample spans 67,000 or so clones, approximately 70% being singletons. CDR3 length: 16 amino acids. V lost 0 bases and J 6 bases, leaving 17 bases between the germline ends. Germline CDR1 LGHDT, CDR2 YNNKEL (reference sequence). Before any sequencing was done, the ViraFEST assay used viral peptide pools to expand antigen-specific CD4+ T cells. Scientists isolated CD4+ T cells after an approximately 10-day culture period ended. The vaccine recipients had no prior SARS-CoV-2 infection, with negative nucleocapsid antibodies. For each well, about 2 million PBMC were cultured with 8.5 to 10 IU/ml IL-2 and 8.5 to 10 ug/ml peptides. In the cultures, half the medium was exchanged for IL-2 medium on days 3 and 7. In regard to this clone: Its antigen is not identified.

The source material was CD4+ T cells from PBMCs cultured with HCoV-OC43 spike peptides, sampled before COVID-19 vaccination. Subset noted: HCoV-OC43 spike overlapping peptide pool stimulation. The TCR was taken from a human donor who received a COVID-19 vaccine. This rearrangement joins TRBV3-1 (or the pseudogene TRBV3-2) to TRBJ1-2; no firm D call. The CDR3 DNA is TGTGCCAGCAGCCAAGATAGCGGGCTCCCAAGGAATGGCTACACCTTC. Translation: CASSQDSGLPRNGYTF.